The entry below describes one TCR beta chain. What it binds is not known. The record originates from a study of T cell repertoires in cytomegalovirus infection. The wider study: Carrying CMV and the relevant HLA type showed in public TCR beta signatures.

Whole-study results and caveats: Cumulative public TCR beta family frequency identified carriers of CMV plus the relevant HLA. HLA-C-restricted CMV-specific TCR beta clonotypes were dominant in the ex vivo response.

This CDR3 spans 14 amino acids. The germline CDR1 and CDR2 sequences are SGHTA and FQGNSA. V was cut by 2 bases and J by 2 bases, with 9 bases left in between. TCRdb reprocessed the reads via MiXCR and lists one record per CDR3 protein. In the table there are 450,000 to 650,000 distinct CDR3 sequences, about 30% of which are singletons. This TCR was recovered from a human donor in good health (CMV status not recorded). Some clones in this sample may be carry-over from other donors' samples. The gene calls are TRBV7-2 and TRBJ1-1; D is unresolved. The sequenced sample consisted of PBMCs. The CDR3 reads CASSLRPLNTEAFF. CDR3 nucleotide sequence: TGTGCCAGCAGCTTAAGACCGCTCAACACTGAAGCTTTCTTT.